The rows below give T cell receptor beta chains drawn from one sample of a study of T cells in localized non-small cell lung cancer. Assay used: immunoSEQ multiplex PCR; TCRdb lists only in-frame clones, some missing. The table records 23,000 or so clones, about 90% of them present only once. This specimen was peripheral blood, taken before any cancer treatment. These receptor sequences come from a male donor at least 60 years old with stage I squamous cell lung carcinoma. CDR3s include the opening cysteine and the closing phenylalanine or tryptophan. Each record gives: J gene, D gene, V gene, clone size, CDR3 protein, CDR3 DNA. D genes are given only for firm matches. The size of a clone is reported for some rows only, either as once, few or many, or as a class for expanded clones.

TRBJ2-1	TRBD2	TRBV7-8	-	CASSPGTSGNEFF	TGTGCCAGCAGTCCCGGGACTAGCGGGAATGAGTTCTTC
TRBJ2-4	-	TRBV5-6	-	CASSSEGQDKNIQYF	TGTGCCAGCAGTTCGGAGGGCCAGGACAAAAACATTCAGTACTTC
TRBJ2-3	-	TRBV4-1	-	CASSQPSGRSDTQYF	TGCGCCAGCAGCCAGCCAAGCGGGCGGTCGGATACGCAGTATTTT
TRBJ1-2	-	TRBV5-6	-	CASSPRQRKNYGYTF	TGTGCCAGCAGCCCTAGACAGAGGAAAAACTATGGCTACACCTTC
TRBJ2-1	-	TRBV30	-	CAWTFSSYNEQFF	TGTGCCTGGACTTTCAGCTCCTACAATGAGCAGTTCTTC
TRBJ2-7	TRBD1	TRBV12-5	-	CASGPQTGGAYEQYF	TGTGCTAGTGGTCCCCAGACAGGGGGGGCCTACGAGCAGTACTTC
TRBJ1-2	-	TRBV30	-	CALIPLQLNYGYTF	TGTGCCCTGATCCCCCTACAGTTAAACTATGGCTACACCTTC
TRBJ1-1	-	TRBV6-5	-	CASTDYTEAFF	TGTGCCAGCACGGACTATACTGAAGCTTTCTTT
TRBJ2-3	-	TRBV9	-	CASSDDGSGNTQYF	TGTGCCAGCAGCGATGACGGGAGTGGTAATACGCAGTATTTT
TRBJ1-5	-	TRBV6-5	-	CASSSLAGYLNQPQHF	TGTGCCAGCAGTTCTCTGGCGGGATACCTAAATCAGCCCCAGCATTTT
TRBJ1-5	TRBD1	TRBV19	-	CASSPGTGIPQHF	TGTGCCAGTAGTCCCGGGACAGGGATACCCCAGCATTTT
TRBJ2-1	TRBD2	TRBV2	once	CASSEALAGFYNEQFF	TGTGCCAGCAGTGAAGCACTAGCGGGGTTTTACAATGAGCAGTTCTTC
TRBJ1-6	-	TRBV6-1	-	CASSASGTWNYNSPLHF	TGTGCCAGCAGTGCCTCCGGGACGTGGAATTATAATTCACCCCTCCACTTT
TRBJ2-1	TRBD2	TRBV19	-	CASNSGVAGNEQFF	TGTGCCAGTAATTCGGGTGTAGCGGGGAATGAGCAGTTCTTC
TRBJ1-5	-	TRBV19	-	CASSFSGVSQPQHF	TGTGCCAGTAGTTTCTCCGGAGTGAGTCAGCCCCAGCATTTT
TRBJ2-7	TRBD1	TRBV12-5	hyperexpanded	CASGFGQGYEQYF	TGTGCTAGTGGTTTTGGACAGGGCTACGAGCAGTACTTC
TRBJ2-7	-	TRBV10-3	once	CAISETSSGYEQYF	TGTGCCATCAGTGAAACTTCCAGCGGTTACGAGCAGTACTTC
TRBJ2-2	-	TRBV7-3	-	CASSSSNTGELFF	TGTGCCAGCAGCTCTTCGAACACCGGGGAGCTGTTTTTT
TRBJ1-1	-	TRBV11-2	-	CASSLGSGGGDTEAFF	TGTGCCAGCAGCTTAGGTTCCGGGGGAGGGGACACTGAAGCTTTCTTT
TRBJ1-2	-	TRBV21-1	-	CASSRGESYGYTF	TGTGCCAGCAGCAGGGGGGAGAGCTATGGCTACACCTTC
TRBJ2-5	TRBD2	TRBV7-8	-	CASSPGRGETQYF	TGTGCCAGCAGCCCCGGGAGGGGGGAGACCCAGTACTTC
TRBJ1-1	-	TRBV5-4	-	CASSSEGLNTEAFF	TGTGCCAGCAGTTCCGAGGGGCTGAACACTGAAGCTTTCTTT
TRBJ2-7	-	TRBV6-1	-	CASSEAWSPEQYF	TGTGCCAGCAGTGAAGCTTGGAGTCCCGAGCAGTACTTC
TRBJ2-2	-	TRBV7-7	-	CASSNVGELFF	TGTGCTAGCAGTAACGTCGGGGAGCTGTTTTTT
TRBJ2-5	TRBD2	TRBV9	few	CASSVGAGVGETQYF	TGTGCCAGCAGCGTAGGAGCGGGAGTGGGAGAGACCCAGTACTTC
TRBJ1-6	TRBD1	TRBV12-5	-	CASGGPTGADSPLHF	TGTGCTAGTGGTGGCCCGACAGGGGCGGATTCACCCCTCCACTTT
TRBJ1-1	-	TRBV18	-	CASSPGTADPEAFF	TGTGCCAGCTCACCAGGGACCGCTGATCCTGAAGCTTTCTTT
TRBJ2-3	-	TRBV5-5	-	CASSLALWGTQYF	TGTGCCAGCAGCTTGGCGTTATGGGGTACGCAGTATTTT
TRBJ2-7	-	TRBV5-6	few	CASSLDISYEQYF	TGTGCCAGCAGCTTGGACATCTCCTACGAGCAGTACTTC
TRBJ1-3	-	TRBV30	-	CAWSRTGNSGNTIYF	TGTGCCTGGAGTCGAACAGGGAACTCTGGAAACACCATATATTTT
TRBJ2-5	-	TRBV6-5	-	CASSYSGQEETQYF	TGTGCCAGCAGTTACTCGGGCCAGGAAGAGACCCAGTACTTC
TRBJ1-1	-	TRBV29-1	-	CSVAGFMNTEAFF	TGCAGCGTTGCGGGGTTCATGAACACTGAAGCTTTCTTT
TRBJ2-3	-	TRBV5-8	-	CASSLEEDTQYF	TGTGCCAGCAGCTTGGAGGAAGATACGCAGTATTTT
TRBJ2-1	-	TRBV6-4	-	CASSSGEYNEQFF	TGTGCCAGCAGTAGCGGAGAGTACAATGAGCAGTTCTTC
TRBJ2-3	TRBD2	TRBV13	-	CASSSGGATDTQYF	TGTGCCAGCAGCTCGGGAGGGGCCACAGATACGCAGTATTTT
TRBJ2-5	-	TRBV6-6	-	CASSPGGGQETQYF	TGTGCCAGCAGTCCCGGGGGAGGCCAAGAGACCCAGTACTTC
TRBJ2-5	TRBD2	TRBV5-6	few	CASSLFRGGKETQYF	TGTGCCAGCAGCTTGTTCCGGGGGGGAAAGGAGACCCAGTACTTC
TRBJ1-2	TRBD1	TRBV2	-	CASSPGTGSDYGYTF	TGTGCCAGCAGCCCCGGGACAGGGTCGGACTATGGCTACACCTTC
TRBJ2-2	-	TRBV7-3	-	CASSSDRGLAKNTGELFF	TGTGCCAGCAGCTCGGACAGGGGACTAGCGAAGAACACCGGGGAGCTGTTTTTT
TRBJ2-5	TRBD2	TRBV4-1	-	CASSPGTSGGTTRETQYF	TGCGCCAGCAGCCCCGGGACTAGCGGAGGAACTACGAGGGAGACCCAGTACTTC
TRBJ1-2	-	TRBV5-4	-	CANSLDLDVGYTF	TGTGCCAACAGCTTGGATCTGGACGTTGGCTACACCTTC
TRBJ2-3	-	TRBV6-1	-	CASSVIGSKASTDTQYF	TGTGCCAGCAGTGTAATCGGGAGCAAGGCTAGCACAGATACGCAGTATTTT
TRBJ2-1	TRBD2	TRBV7-6	-	CASSRSGGARDEQFF	TGTGCCAGCAGCCGTAGCGGGGGGGCTAGGGATGAGCAGTTCTTC
TRBJ2-1	TRBD2	TRBV6-1	-	CASSTSGRYNEQFF	TGTGCCAGCAGCACTAGCGGGCGGTACAATGAGCAGTTCTTC
TRBJ2-2	TRBD2	TRBV5-5	-	CASTTLARNTGELFF	TGTGCCAGCACCACACTAGCGAGGAACACCGGGGAGCTGTTTTTT
TRBJ2-2	-	TRBV7-8	-	CASTPRGSNTGELFF	TGTGCCAGCACCCCTAGGGGGTCGAACACCGGGGAGCTGTTTTTT
TRBJ1-1	-	TRBV7-3	-	CASSFGLNTEAFF	TGTGCCAGCAGCTTCGGGTTAAACACTGAAGCTTTCTTT
TRBJ2-7	TRBD2	TRBV5-1	-	CASSSTSGSTSYEQYF	TGCGCCAGCAGCTCTACTAGCGGGAGTACATCCTACGAGCAGTACTTC
TRBJ2-2	-	TRBV19	-	CASSVEASFVGELFF	TGTGCCAGTAGTGTGGAGGCTAGCTTTGTCGGGGAGCTGTTTTTT
TRBJ2-5	-	TRBV2	-	CASAHPLRGRGETQYF	TGTGCCAGCGCACACCCCCTGAGGGGGCGGGGAGAGACCCAGTACTTC
TRBJ2-4	-	TRBV5-1	-	CASSPGPRGNIQYF	TGCGCCAGCAGCCCGGGCCCGCGAGGGAACATTCAGTACTTC